The 28 T cell receptor beta chains below come from one sample, sequenced in a study of OX40 agonist ivuxolimab in advanced cancers. The data were produced by immunoSEQ multiplex PCR, yet TCRdb's version contains in-frame clones alone and is incomplete. The top ten clones hold about 2% of a sample with over 70,000 clones, 80% to 90% of them seen once. Sequencing was performed on CD4+ or CD8+ T cells sorted from blood, taken in a trial of the OX40 agonist ivuxolimab. Every receptor here comes from an adult with an advanced solid tumor such as melanoma, head and neck, liver or kidney cancer.

The J gene is TRBJ1-1, the V gene TRBV7-2; unclear D gene. Germline V CDR1 and CDR2: SGHTA, FQGNSA. The CDR3 loop spans 13 amino acids. Deletions cut 1 base from V and 3 bases from J, with 6 bases between. The CDR3 is CASSLGLYTEAFF. Here the CDR3 DNA reads TGTGCCAGCAGCTTAGGACTTTACACTGAAGCTTTCTTT.

The gene calls are TRBV18 and TRBJ1-5; TRBD1 matches at 8 bases. The V gene end was trimmed by 5 bases and the J gene end by 2 bases; junction bases not matched to a gene: 2. CDR3 length: 14 amino acids. From germline, CDR1 is KGHSH and CDR2 LQKENI. CDR3 region: CASSATGGNQPQHF. The CDR3 DNA is TGTGCCAGCTCAGCGACAGGGGGCAATCAGCCCCAGCATTTT.

The V call is TRBV7-3, the J call TRBJ1-4, with TRBD1 identical over 11 bases. V was pared by 2 bases and J by 7 bases, with 3 bases of the junction left unmatched. The germline CDR1 and CDR2 sequences are SGHTA and FQGTGA. The CDR3 is 15 amino acids. The chain's CDR3 is CASSLSGQGVEKLFF. The CDR3 DNA is TGTGCCAGCAGCTTATCGGGACAGGGGGTTGAAAAACTGTTTTTT.

The chain uses TRBV6-1 and TRBJ2-3; D ambiguous. Germline V gene lookup returns CDR1 MNHNS and CDR2 SASEGT. The CDR3 totals 13 residues. Trimming took off 5 bases at V and 5 bases at J, with 11 bases between the two ends. In DNA form, the CDR3 reads TGTGCCAGCAGTTTTGGCCCGGGAGATACGCAGTATTTT. It yields the protein CASSFGPGDTQYF.

The J gene is TRBJ1-1, the V gene TRBV19; TRBD1 matches 11 bases. The CDR3 spans 13 residues. Losses at the gene ends were 7 bases for V and 8 bases for J; bases not matched to a gene: 6. Germline V gives CDR1 LNHDA, CDR2 SQIVND (reference sequence). In nucleotides, the CDR3 is TGTGCCAGTAACTTTGGACAGGGGGCAGAAGCTTTCTTT. Protein: CASNFGQGAEAFF.

The rearrangement links TRBV6-5 to TRBJ2-1, with TRBD1 matching 7 bases. The CDR3 runs 14 residues. CDR1 and CDR2 from the germline V gene are MNHEY and SVGAGI. The V gene end was trimmed by 6 bases and the J gene end by 7 bases; junction bases not matched to a gene: 9. CDR3 sequence reads: CASSTGDIGNEQFF. The CDR3 DNA reads as TGTGCCAGCAGCACAGGGGATATTGGGAATGAGCAGTTCTTC.

This chain links TRBV7-9 with TRBJ1-2, with a tentative D call TRBD1 (5 bases). V lost 3 bases and J 4 bases, leaving 9 bases between the germline ends. This CDR3 region has 13 residues. Germline lookup yields CDR1 SEHNR and CDR2 FQNEAQ (reference sequence). CDR3 residues: CASSLGQTYGYTF. The CDR3 DNA is TGTGCCAGCAGCTTGGGGCAGACCTATGGCTACACCTTC.

This chain links TRBV30 with TRBJ2-7, with D tentatively TRBD1 (5 bases). The V end was cut by 4 bases, the J end by 2 bases, with 12 bases between. CDR1 and CDR2 from the germline V gene are GTSNPN and SVGIG (reference sequence). This CDR3 spans 13 amino acids. The CDR3 bases are TGTGCCTGGATGCAGGGTGGGGCCTACGAGCAGTACTTC. Encoded protein: CAWMQGGAYEQYF.

This chain links TRBV7-2 with TRBJ1-5; no firm D call. The V gene lost 5 bases and the J gene lost 2 bases, with 19 bases spanning the gap. CDR3 length: 17 residues. The germline gives CDR1 SGHTA, CDR2 FQGNSA. CDR3 amino acids: CASSLEDWTAGNQPQHF. The CDR3 coding sequence is TGTGCCAGCAGCCTAGAAGATTGGACCGCCGGCAATCAGCCCCAGCATTTT.

The chain has TRBV6-1 and TRBJ2-7; D may match TRBD1 or TRBD2 (5 bases each). Deletions cut 4 bases from V and 0 bases from J, with 13 bases between. The CDR3 sequence is 15 residues long. Germline CDR1 MNHNS, CDR2 SASEGT. This CDR3 is CASSAEGFSSYEQYF. The CDR3 DNA is TGTGCCAGCAGTGCAGAGGGGTTTAGCTCCTACGAGCAGTACTTC.

The V call is TRBV7-7, the J call TRBJ2-5, with unresolved D. V lost 6 bases and J lost 3, with 17 bases in between. This CDR3 contains 15 residues. Per the germline V gene, CDR1 is SSHAT and CDR2 is FNYEAQ (reference sequence). The CDR3 bases are TGTGCCAGCAGTCCTGAGCCTGGGCAGAAAGAGACCCAGTACTTC. Protein: CASSPEPGQKETQYF.

V is TRBV4-3 and J is TRBJ1-2, with unresolved D. Germline loops: CDR1 LGHNA, CDR2 YSLEER. The CDR3 runs 14 residues. The V end was cut by 0 bases, the J end by 6 bases, with 11 bases between. The CDR3 region has the DNA TGCGCCAGCAGCCAAGATGGCAGAGCGGATGGCTACACCTTC. It codes for CASSQDGRADGYTF.

The chain employs TRBV30 and TRBJ1-5; possibly TRBD1 for D (5 bases). V was clipped by 1 base and J by 0 bases, with 7 bases between them. Germline lookup yields CDR1 GTSNPN and CDR2 SVGIG (reference sequence). The CDR3 is 14 residues long. The CDR3 nucleotides read TGTGCCTGGAGTGCCACAGGTAGCAATCAGCCCCAGCATTTT. This codes for CAWSATGSNQPQHF.

This chain connects TRBV6-5 to TRBJ2-5, with D possibly being TRBD1 (5 bases). The CDR3 covers 15 residues. V was shortened by 6 bases and J by 2 bases, with 16 bases between the two germline ends. CDR1 and CDR2 (germline): MNHEY, SVGAGI. CDR3 bases: TGTGCCAGCAGCCGGCAGTCGACAGTACAAGAGACCCAGTACTTC. It specifies CASSRQSTVQETQYF.

This sequence joins TRBV7-6 and TRBJ1-5, with 7 bases lining up with TRBD1. The CDR3 covers 18 residues. J lost 3 bases, V lost 0 bases, and 11 bases had no gene match. Germline V gives CDR1 SGHVS, CDR2 FNYEAQ. In DNA, the CDR3 is TGTGCCAGCAGCTTAGCGCCAGGGGGGACAAGGGCCAATCAGCCCCAGCATTTT. It encodes CASSLAPGGTRANQPQHF.

This chain uses TRBV7-2 with TRBJ2-5; 14 positions agree with TRBD2. CDR1 and CDR2 (germline): SGHTA, FQGNSA. The trim removed 1 base at V and 7 bases at J, leaving 2 bases unmatched. CDR3 size: 15 residues. The CDR3 DNA sequence: TGTGCCAGCAGCTTAGTCGGGACTAGCGGGGGGACCCAGTACTTC. Protein sequence: CASSLVGTSGGTQYF.

This clone was seen only once. The CDR3 reads CAISGRMNTEAFF. In nucleotides, the CDR3 is TGTGCCATCAGTGGACGGATGAACACTGAAGCTTTCTTT. The chain joins TRBV10-3 to TRBJ1-1; D gene unclear. The germline V gene has CDR1 ENHRY and CDR2 SYGVKD. The CDR3 runs 13 residues. V was shortened by 4 bases and J by 0 bases, with 6 bases between the two germline ends.

The chain links TRBV28 to TRBJ1-5; possible D gene TRBD1, 5 bases. Trimming removed 2 bases at V and 0 bases at J, with 23 bases between. This CDR3 has 20 residues. Germline V lookup: CDR1 MDHEN, CDR2 SYDVKM. The CDR3 loop reads CASSLRSPGRGYDSNQPQHF. Here the CDR3 DNA reads TGTGCCAGCAGTTTAAGGTCCCCGGGACGCGGGTATGATAGCAATCAGCCCCAGCATTTT.

This chain joins TRBV2 and TRBJ1-4; the D is unclear. V was pared by 0 bases and J by 4 bases, with 9 bases between. The CDR3 loop spans 15 amino acids. Looked up from germline, CDR1 is SNHLY and CDR2 is FYNNEI. CDR3 region: CASSEAPGFNEKLFF. CDR3 coding DNA: TGTGCCAGCAGTGAAGCGCCGGGGTTTAATGAAAAACTGTTTTTT.

The chain combines TRBV18 with TRBJ1-1; D gene unclear. Trimming removed 7 bases from V and 2 bases from J, with 14 bases in between. CDR3 length: 14 amino acids. Germline V gene lookup returns CDR1 KGHSH and CDR2 LQKENI. Here the CDR3 DNA reads TGTGCCAGCTTAGCAGTGGCAGCAAACACTGAAGCTTTCTTT. Protein product: CASLAVAANTEAFF. Drawing the rest from reference TRBV18 and TRBJ1-1, the complete variable domain is NAGVMQNPRHLVRRRGQEARLRCSPMKGHSHVYWYRQLPEEGLKFMVYLQKENIIDESGMPKERFSAEFPKEGPSILRIQQVVRGDSAAYFCASLAVAANTEAFFGQGTRLTVV.

The chain has TRBV23-1 and TRBJ2-7; a possible D gene is TRBD1 (5 bases). TRBV23-1 is sorted into the ORF group, with uncertain function. This CDR3 is built from 15 residues. V gave up 0 bases and J gave up 7 bases, with 16 bases separating them. Here the CDR3 DNA reads TGCGCCAGCAGTCAATCGAAGGGGAACTTAGGGGAGCAGTACTTC. This sequence encodes CASSQSKGNLGEQYF.

The chain recombines TRBV30 with TRBJ1-2, with D perhaps matching TRBD1 (5 bases). The CDR3 consists of 15 residues. V lost 0 bases and J 4 bases, leaving 15 bases between the germline ends. Germline V gives CDR1 GTSNPN, CDR2 SVGIG (reference sequence). CDR3 amino acids: CAWSVSGGSGYGYTF. DNA for the CDR3: TGTGCCTGGAGTGTATCCGGGGGATCCGGCTATGGCTACACCTTC.

The CDR3 is CASSVSGVTEAFF. The CDR3 DNA reads as TGTGCCAGCAGCGTTTCGGGGGTAACTGAAGCTTTCTTT. The chain joins TRBV9 to TRBJ1-1; TRBD1 might be the D (5 bases). Germline lookup yields CDR1 SGDLS and CDR2 YYNGEE. Deletions cut 2 bases from V and 5 bases from J, with 10 bases between. The CDR3 runs to 13 residues.

The chain is built from TRBV5-6 and TRBJ1-4, with 8 positions matching TRBD1. The CDR3 spans 14 residues. V shed 3 bases, J shed 8 bases, and the junction held 6 bases outside the gene matches. Germline CDR1 reads SGHDT; CDR2 reads YYEEEE. The CDR3 coding sequence is TGTGCCAGCAGCTCCCCCGGGACAGGAGAAAAACTGTTTTTT. Protein: CASSSPGTGEKLFF.

The rearrangement links TRBV5-1 to TRBJ1-2, with TRBD1 matching 9 bases. The germline V gene has CDR1 SGHRS and CDR2 YFSETQ. The length of the CDR3 is 13 residues. Losses at the gene ends were 0 bases for V and 7 bases for J; bases not matched to a gene: 1. CDR3 in DNA: TGCGCCAGCAGCTTGGAGGGACAGGGTGGCTACACCTTC. Translated: CASSLEGQGGYTF.

J is TRBJ1-4 and V is TRBV4-1; 7 bases are a match to TRBD1. Per the germline V gene, CDR1 is MGHRA and CDR2 is YSYEKL. This CDR3 has 16 amino acids. The V and J ends lost 3 bases and 4 bases, in that order; junction bases with no gene match: 8. CDR3 protein: CASSHNPGQINEKLFF. The CDR3 DNA reads TGCGCCAGCAGCCATAACCCGGGACAGATTAATGAAAAACTGTTTTTT.

The chain carries TRBV18 and TRBJ1-1; TRBD1 might be the D (5 bases). The V end lost 4 bases, the J end lost 1 base, and 16 bases lay between the germline ends. CDR3 length: 16 amino acids. From germline, CDR1 is KGHSH and CDR2 LQKENI. DNA of the CDR3: TGTGCCAGCTCACGGGCGGCGGGGGTCGGGAACACTGAAGCTTTCTTT. Translation gives CASSRAAGVGNTEAFF. The whole variable domain, filled in from reference TRBV18 and TRBJ1-1, reads NAGVMQNPRHLVRRRGQEARLRCSPMKGHSHVYWYRQLPEEGLKFMVYLQKENIIDESGMPKERFSAEFPKEGPSILRIQQVVRGDSAAYFCASSRAAGVGNTEAFFGQGTRLTVV.

This clone was picked up one time. The chain couples TRBV6-1 to TRBJ1-4; D gene unclear. The CDR3 has 12 amino acids. Germline loops: CDR1 MNHNS, CDR2 SASEGT. Between the trimmed V and J ends, which lost 8 bases and 4 bases, there was a span of 8 bases. The CDR3 region is CASRVVNEKLFF. CDR3 coding DNA: TGTGCCAGCCGCGTGGTTAATGAAAAACTGTTTTTT.